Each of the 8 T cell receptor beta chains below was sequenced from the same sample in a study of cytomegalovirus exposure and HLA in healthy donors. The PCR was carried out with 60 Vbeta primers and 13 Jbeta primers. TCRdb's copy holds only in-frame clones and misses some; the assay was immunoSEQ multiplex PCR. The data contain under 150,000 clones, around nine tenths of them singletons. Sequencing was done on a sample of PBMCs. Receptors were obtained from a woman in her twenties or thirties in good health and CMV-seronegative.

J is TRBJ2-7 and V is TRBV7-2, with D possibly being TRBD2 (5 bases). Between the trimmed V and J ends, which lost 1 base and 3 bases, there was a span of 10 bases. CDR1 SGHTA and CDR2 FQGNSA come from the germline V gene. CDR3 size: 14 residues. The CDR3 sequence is CASSLGGIYYEQYF. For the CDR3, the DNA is TGTGCCAGCAGCTTAGGAGGGATCTACTACGAGCAGTACTTC.

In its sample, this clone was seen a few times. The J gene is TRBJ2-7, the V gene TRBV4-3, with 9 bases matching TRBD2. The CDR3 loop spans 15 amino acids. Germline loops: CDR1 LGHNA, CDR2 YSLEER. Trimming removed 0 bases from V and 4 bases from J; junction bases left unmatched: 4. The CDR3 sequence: CASSQDNSGRYEQYF. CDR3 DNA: TGCGCCAGCAGCCAAGACAACAGCGGGAGGTACGAGCAGTACTTC.

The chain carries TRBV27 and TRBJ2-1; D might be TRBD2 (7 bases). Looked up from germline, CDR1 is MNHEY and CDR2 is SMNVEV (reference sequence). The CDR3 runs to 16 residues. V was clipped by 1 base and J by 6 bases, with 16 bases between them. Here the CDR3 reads CASSLWLGGRANEQFF. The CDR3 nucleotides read TGTGCCAGCAGTTTATGGCTCGGGGGGCGGGCCAATGAGCAGTTCTTC.

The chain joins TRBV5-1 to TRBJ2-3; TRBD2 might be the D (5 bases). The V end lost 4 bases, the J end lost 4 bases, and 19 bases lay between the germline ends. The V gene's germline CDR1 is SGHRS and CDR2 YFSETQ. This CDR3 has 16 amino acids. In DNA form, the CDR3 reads TGCGCCAGCAGCGCGGCGGGTGGTTGGACTTCAGATACGCAGTATTTT. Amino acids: CASSAAGGWTSDTQYF.

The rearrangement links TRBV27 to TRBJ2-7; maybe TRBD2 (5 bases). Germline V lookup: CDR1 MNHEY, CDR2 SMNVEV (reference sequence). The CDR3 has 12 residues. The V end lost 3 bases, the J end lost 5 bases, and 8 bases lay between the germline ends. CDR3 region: CASSFLGDEQYF. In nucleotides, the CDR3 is TGTGCCAGCAGTTTTCTCGGGGACGAGCAGTACTTC.

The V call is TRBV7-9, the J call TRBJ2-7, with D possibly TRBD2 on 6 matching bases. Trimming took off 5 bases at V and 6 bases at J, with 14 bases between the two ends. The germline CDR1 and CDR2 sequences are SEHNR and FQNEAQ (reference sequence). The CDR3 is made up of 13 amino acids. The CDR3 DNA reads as TGTGCCAGCAGCCCGGGGACTTATGCCGAGCAGTACTTC. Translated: CASSPGTYAEQYF.

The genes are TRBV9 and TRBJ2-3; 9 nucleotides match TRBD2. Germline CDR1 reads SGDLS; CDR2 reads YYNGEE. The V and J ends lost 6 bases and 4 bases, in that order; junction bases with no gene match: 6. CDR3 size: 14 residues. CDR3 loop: CASIPGLASDTQYF. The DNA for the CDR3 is TGTGCCAGCATTCCGGGACTAGCTTCAGATACGCAGTATTTT.

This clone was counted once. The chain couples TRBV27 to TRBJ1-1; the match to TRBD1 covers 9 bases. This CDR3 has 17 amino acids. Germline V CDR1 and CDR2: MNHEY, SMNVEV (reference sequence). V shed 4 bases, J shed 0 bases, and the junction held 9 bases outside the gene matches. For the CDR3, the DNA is TGTGCCAGCAGTTCTAGAACCGGGACAGGGTTGAACACTGAAGCTTTCTTT. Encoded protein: CASSSRTGTGLNTEAFF.